This T cell receptor beta chain derives from a study of technical replicates of blood from four donors. This CDR3 is 18 amino acids long. Trimming removed 2 bases from V and 7 bases from J; junction bases left unmatched: 14. Per germline, CDR1 MDHEN and CDR2 SYDVKM. Profiling relied on immunoSEQ multiplex PCR, and the TCRdb table lists in-frame clones only, not all of them. The table lists 65,000 to 90,000 clones, 93% of them singletons. The chain links TRBV28 to TRBJ1-2; TRBD1 agrees at 12 bases. The specimen was T cells isolated from PBMCs. The sequence derives from a human donor in good health. CDR3 sequence: CASSLRPGTGGVGGGYTF. The CDR3, as DNA: TGTGCCAGCAGTTTACGCCCCGGGACAGGGGGCGTAGGTGGTGGCTACACCTTC.